This TCR beta chain was sequenced during a study of CD8+ T cells in alopecia areata. Across the study: Treated patients took oral tofacitinib at 5 to 10 mg twice daily. Findings and limits, study-wide: Mouse data revealed clearer TCR sharing than patient data did, a gap possibly tied to HLA. Clonality was higher in lesional than normal scalp, especially in alopecia totalis/universalis.

The sequencing template was cDNA reverse transcribed from extracted RNA. The method was immunoSEQ multiplex PCR; TCRdb's version includes in-frame clones alone and lacks a portion of them. Counted here are about 150,000 clones, approximately 87% occurring once; the ten biggest clones make up more than 12%. Turning to this clone: Its specificity is unknown.

Germline CDR1 reads SEHNR; CDR2 reads FQNEAQ (reference sequence). With 1 base removed from V and 6 bases from J, the gap between germline ends came to 7 bases. CDR3 length: 13 residues. Sequencing used CD8+ T cells sorted from blood, obtained at week 0. The chain joins TRBV7-9 to TRBJ2-4; D unclear. The sequence was collected from a human donor with alopecia areata. The DNA for the CDR3 is TGTGCCAGCAGCTTAGGACTGGTAAACATTCAGTACTTC. This codes for CASSLGLVNIQYF.